These 32 T cell receptor beta chains came from one sample sequenced in a study of glioma-infiltrating T cells after dendritic cell vaccination. Documented time point: after dendritic cell vaccination, including at tumor progression/relapse. The protocol was immunoSEQ multiplex PCR, while the TCRdb copy is restricted to in-frame clones and leaves out a portion. The table has about 76,000 clones, roughly 91% seen once. Source: blood, taken after dendritic cell vaccination. The origin of the receptors is a human donor with glioblastoma.

This clone has only a few counts. The chain is built from TRBV2 and TRBJ2-1; D unclear. Trimming stripped 8 bases from V and 8 bases from J, with 10 bases between. The CDR3 extends over 11 amino acids. Germline V gene lookup returns CDR1 SNHLY and CDR2 FYNNEI. In DNA, the CDR3 is TGTGCCAGCGCGCCCCCTTATGAGCAGTTCTTC. Residues: CASAPPYEQFF.

This clone occurred once. The J gene is TRBJ1-1, the V gene TRBV6-6; D uncertain. Germline loops: CDR1 MNHNY, CDR2 SVGAGI (reference sequence). Trimming stripped 6 bases from V and 1 base from J, with 12 bases between. The CDR3 sequence is 14 residues long. CDR3 coding DNA: TGTGCCAGCAGCCCCCCAGGCAGGAACACTGAAGCTTTCTTT. It is translated as CASSPPGRNTEAFF.

Judged by abundance, this clone is medium-sized (0.01 to 0.1%). The rearrangement joins TRBV19 to TRBJ1-3; no firm D call. Germline V gives CDR1 LNHDA, CDR2 SQIVND (reference sequence). V was cut by 6 bases and J by 2 bases, with 8 bases left in between. There are 13 residues in the CDR3. CDR3 sequence reads: CASSVFTGNTIYF. In DNA form, the CDR3 reads TGTGCCAGTAGCGTCTTTACTGGAAACACCATATATTTT.

V and J are TRBV11-3 and TRBJ2-7; weak D call: TRBD1 (5 bases). This CDR3 spans 13 amino acids. Germline V gene data show CDR1 as SGHNT and CDR2 as YENEEA. The ends were cut back, 2 bases at V and 2 bases at J, with 7 bases in the middle. The CDR3 region has the DNA TGTGCCAGCAGCTTACAGGGTGCCTACGAGCAGTACTTC. Protein product: CASSLQGAYEQYF.

The chain links TRBV10-2 to TRBJ2-5, with 15 bases lining up with TRBD2. Germline V gene lookup returns CDR1 WSHSY and CDR2 SAAADI. This CDR3 is 16 amino acids long. V shed 6 bases, J shed 2 bases, and the junction held 4 bases outside the gene matches. The CDR3 DNA reads TGCGCCAGCAGGGGACTAGCGGGGGGCCTACAAGAGACCCAGTACTTC. As protein: CASRGLAGGLQETQYF.

V is TRBV28 and J is TRBJ2-7, with TRBD2 matching 9 bases. V lost 4 bases and J lost 7; bases outside the gene matches: 5. In germline, CDR1 is MDHEN, CDR2 SYDVKM. The CDR3 covers 13 residues. For the CDR3, the DNA is TGTGCCAGCAGTTCCGGCGGGAGGGGAGAGCAGTACTTC. As protein: CASSSGGRGEQYF.

V is TRBV9 and J is TRBJ2-5; D gene unclear. This CDR3 spans 13 amino acids. V was trimmed by 0 bases and J by 3 bases, leaving 6 bases between them. Germline V gene sequence: CDR1 SGDLS, CDR2 YYNGEE. CDR3 loop: CASSVGVEETQYF. CDR3 sequence (DNA): TGTGCCAGCAGCGTAGGAGTGGAAGAGACCCAGTACTTC.

The rearrangement joins TRBV19 to TRBJ1-5; D possibly corresponds to TRBD1 (5 bases). CDR3 length: 17 residues. The germline gives CDR1 LNHDA, CDR2 SQIVND (reference sequence). The germline V and J ends were trimmed by 7 bases and 0 bases, with 19 bases remaining between them. Here the CDR3 DNA reads TGTGCCAGTAAGGCCAGGGCTTATAGTTATAGCAATCAGCCCCAGCATTTT. This gives the protein CASKARAYSYSNQPQHF.

This clone was observed a handful of times. The gene calls are TRBV18 and TRBJ1-1; D may be TRBD1 (5 bases). CDR3 size: 12 residues. Trimming removed 4 bases from V and 8 bases from J, with 11 bases in between. Germline V CDR1 and CDR2: KGHSH, LQKENI. The CDR3 region has the DNA TGTGCCAGCTCACGAGGCGACAGCGAAGCTTTCTTT. It translates to CASSRGDSEAFF. The whole variable domain, remainder taken from reference TRBV18 and TRBJ1-1, is NAGVMQNPRHLVRRRGQEARLRCSPMKGHSHVYWYRQLPEEGLKFMVYLQKENIIDESGMPKERFSAEFPKEGPSILRIQQVVRGDSAAYFCASSRGDSEAFFGQGTRLTVV.

This clone has more than one count but fewer than ten. The chain joins TRBV14 to TRBJ1-1; 8 positions agree with TRBD1. Germline V gene lookup returns CDR1 SGHDN and CDR2 FVKESK. This CDR3 has 14 amino acids. After removal of 4 bases from V and 6 bases from J, the junction contained 7 bases not matched to a gene. The CDR3: CASSLAGGMSEAFF. In DNA, the CDR3 is TGTGCCAGCAGCCTGGCAGGGGGCATGTCTGAAGCTTTCTTT.

The chain recombines TRBV6-6 with TRBJ1-5, with D possibly TRBD1 on 6 matching bases. The CDR3 sequence is 15 residues long. Trimming removed 0 bases at V and 0 bases at J, with 6 bases between. Germline CDR1 and CDR2: MNHNY and SVGAGI (reference sequence). The chain's CDR3 is CASSYSQGSNQPQHF. DNA of the CDR3: TGTGCCAGCAGTTACTCACAGGGTAGCAATCAGCCCCAGCATTTT.

This chain connects TRBV18 to TRBJ1-1; D is possibly TRBD1 (6 bases). V shed 3 bases and J shed 6 bases, with 17 bases lying between them. The germline V gene encodes CDR1 KGHSH and CDR2 LQKENI. The CDR3 is 15 amino acids. The DNA for the CDR3 is TGTGCCAGCTCACCCTCCACCGGGACAAGAGCTGAAGCTTTCTTT. It yields the protein CASSPSTGTRAEAFF.

V usage is TRBV14 and J usage is TRBJ2-7; tentatively, D is TRBD2 (5 bases). The CDR3 has 14 amino acids. V lost 4 bases and J 3 bases, leaving 13 bases between the germline ends. Germline V CDR1 and CDR2: SGHDN, FVKESK. The CDR3 loop reads CASSLRGGLYEQYF. For the CDR3, the DNA is TGTGCCAGCAGCCTACGAGGCGGACTCTACGAGCAGTACTTC.

The chain uses TRBV28 and TRBJ2-7; weak D call: TRBD2 (7 bases). Trimming removed 4 bases at V and 3 bases at J, with 25 bases between. Germline V gene lookup returns CDR1 MDHEN and CDR2 SYDVKM. The CDR3 contains 18 residues. As DNA, the CDR3 is TGTGCCAGCAGTTCTCCCCCCGGGGGGCGGGAGTACAACTACGAGCAGTACTTC. This codes for CASSSPPGGREYNYEQYF.

The V gene is TRBV10-2, the J gene TRBJ1-1; 10 bases line up with TRBD1. V dropped 6 bases and J dropped 5; count of bases not matched to a gene: 9. CDR1 WSHSY and CDR2 SAAADI come from the germline V gene. The CDR3 sequence is 15 residues long. The CDR3 DNA sequence: TGCGCCAGCAGGCATCCGGACAGGGGGAATACTGAAGCTTTCTTT. This translates into CASRHPDRGNTEAFF.

The chain uses TRBV4-2 and TRBJ2-7, with D perhaps matching TRBD1 (6 bases). From germline, CDR1 is LGHNA and CDR2 YNFKEQ. This CDR3 comprises 19 residues. The ends were cut back, 3 bases at V and 1 base at J, with 25 bases in the middle. The CDR3 spells CASSQDIDRPSPISYEQYF. Written as DNA, the CDR3 is TGTGCCAGCAGCCAGGATATCGACAGGCCCAGTCCAATTTCCTACGAGCAGTACTTC.

V is TRBV5-1 and J is TRBJ2-3, with TRBD1 as a possible D gene (6 bases). Per the germline V gene, CDR1 is SGHRS and CDR2 is YFSETQ. V was trimmed by 2 bases and J by 0 bases, leaving 19 bases between them. The CDR3 has 18 residues. DNA for the CDR3: TGCGCCAGCAGCTTAGGACAGAAATCGCGGGTTAGCACAGATACGCAGTATTTT. Amino acids: CASSLGQKSRVSTDTQYF.

This chain connects TRBV30 to TRBJ2-7, with unresolved D. V was shortened by 4 bases and J by 3 bases, with 7 bases between the two germline ends. CDR1 and CDR2 from the germline V gene are GTSNPN and SVGIG (reference sequence). This CDR3 has 11 residues. The CDR3 DNA is TGTGCCTGGATTAACAGCTACGAGCAGTACTTC. This encodes CAWINSYEQYF.

The CDR3 here is CASSLAQIQPTNTGELFF. The CDR3 region has the DNA TGTGCCAGCAGCTTAGCTCAGATACAACCGACGAACACCGGGGAGCTGTTTTTT. The chain employs TRBV7-6 and TRBJ2-2; D remains unclear. The germline gives CDR1 SGHVS, CDR2 FNYEAQ. There are 18 residues in the CDR3. The V and J ends lost 0 bases and 0 bases respectively, with 14 bases between them.

The V gene is TRBV4-3, the J gene TRBJ2-6; 9 bases agree with TRBD1. The germline V gene encodes CDR1 LGHNA and CDR2 YSLEER. The CDR3 length is 16 residues. V shed 4 bases and J 3 bases; nucleotides not matched to a gene: 4. CDR3 bases: TGCGCCAGCAGCCCACAGGGGGCAGGTGGGGCCAACGTCCTGACTTTC. Protein product: CASSPQGAGGANVLTF.

The chain has TRBV2 and TRBJ2-1; the D gene is possibly TRBD2 (6 bases). V lost 5 bases and J lost 9, with 20 bases in between. CDR1 and CDR2 (germline): SNHLY, FYNNEI. This CDR3 has 15 amino acids. The CDR3 region is CASSHWDSPTGEQFF. In nucleotides, the CDR3 is TGTGCCAGCAGTCATTGGGACTCTCCTACGGGTGAGCAGTTCTTC.

The chain uses TRBV6-6 and TRBJ1-4, with 8 positions matching TRBD1. V lost 7 bases and J lost 8; bases outside the gene matches: 15. CDR3 length: 16 residues. CDR1 is MNHNY and CDR2 is SVGAGI in the germline V gene (reference sequence). Here the CDR3 DNA reads TGTGCCAGCACCCGGAAACCGGACAGGGAGTCGGAAAAACTGTTTTTT. It codes for CASTRKPDRESEKLFF.

This chain connects TRBV7-6 to TRBJ2-1, with D possibly matching TRBD1 (6 bases). The CDR3 spans 13 residues. Germline CDR1 reads SGHVS; CDR2 reads FNYEAQ. The germline V and J ends were trimmed by 1 base and 8 bases, with 9 bases remaining between them. The CDR3, as DNA: TGTGCCAGCAGCTTAGGGACAGCGTATGAGCAGTTCTTC. Translated: CASSLGTAYEQFF. Using reference TRBV7-6 and TRBJ2-1 for the parts outside the CDR3, the full variable domain is GAGVSQSPRYKVTKRGQDVALRCDPISGHVSLYWYRQALGQGPEFLTYFNYEAQQDKSGLPNDRFSAERPEGSISTLTIQRTEQRDSAMYRCASSLGTAYEQFFGPGTRLTVL.

The chain joins TRBV7-6 to TRBJ1-3; the match to TRBD1 covers 9 bases. The germline gives CDR1 SGHVS, CDR2 FNYEAQ. J gave up 4 bases and V 5 bases, and 6 bases lay outside the gene matches. The CDR3 runs 15 residues. The CDR3 DNA reads TGTGCCAGCAGCCAAGACAGGGGGTGGGGAAACACCATATATTTT. The encoded protein is CASSQDRGWGNTIYF.

This chain uses TRBV7-9 with TRBJ2-7; TRBD1 matches at 7 bases. This CDR3 contains 16 residues. The V segment lost 7 bases and the J segment 0 bases; nucleotides outside the gene matches: 12. Germline CDR1 is SEHNR and CDR2 is FQNEAQ (reference sequence). The CDR3 DNA reads as TGTGCCAGCATCCCCACCTCCGGGACAGTCTCCTACGAGCAGTACTTC. It encodes CASIPTSGTVSYEQYF.

This clone was seen only once. The chain carries TRBV7-6 and TRBJ1-2, with 9 nucleotides matching TRBD1. With V trimmed by 2 bases and J by 6 bases, 1 base remained unmatched. The CDR3 totals 13 residues. The germline V gene has CDR1 SGHVS and CDR2 FNYEAQ. The CDR3 DNA sequence: TGTGCCAGCAGCTTAACAGGGGGCGATGGCTACACCTTC. Its translation is CASSLTGGDGYTF. The full variable domain, rest sourced from reference TRBV7-6 and TRBJ1-2, is GAGVSQSPRYKVTKRGQDVALRCDPISGHVSLYWYRQALGQGPEFLTYFNYEAQQDKSGLPNDRFSAERPEGSISTLTIQRTEQRDSAMYRCASSLTGGDGYTFGSGTRLTVV.

The rearrangement uses TRBV19 and TRBJ2-7, with 10 bases identical to TRBD1. CDR3 length equals 14 residues. Germline assignment: CDR1 LNHDA and CDR2 SQIVND (reference sequence). The V gene end was trimmed by 5 bases and the J gene end by 2 bases; junction bases not matched to a gene: 3. CDR3 sequence: CASSEDRGAYEQYF. The CDR3 DNA is TGTGCCAGTAGTGAGGACAGGGGGGCCTACGAGCAGTACTTC.

The chain couples TRBV9 to TRBJ2-7, with 14 bases identical to TRBD2. V was clipped by 3 bases and J by 7 bases; unmatched bases: 3. CDR3 length equals 14 residues. Germline CDR1 and CDR2: SGDLS and YYNGEE. The CDR3 here is CASSDGLAGGEQYF. CDR3 bases: TGTGCCAGCAGCGATGGACTAGCGGGAGGTGAGCAGTACTTC. The variable domain in full, completed from reference TRBV9 and TRBJ2-7, reads DSGVTQTPKHLITATGQRVTLRCSPRSGDLSVYWYQQSLDQGLQFLIQYYNGEERAKGNILERFSAQQFPDLHSELNLSSLELGDSALYFCASSDGLAGGEQYFGPGTRLTVT.

The chain couples TRBV5-1 to TRBJ2-3, with D tentatively TRBD2 (6 bases). Trimming stripped 4 bases from V and 0 bases from J, with 9 bases between. The CDR3 spans 14 residues. Germline values: CDR1 SGHRS, CDR2 YFSETQ. The CDR3 DNA follows: TGCGCCAGCAGCACTGGGACTAGCACAGATACGCAGTATTTT. Translating it yields CASSTGTSTDTQYF.

The CDR3, as DNA: TGTGCCAGCAGTGAATATGTAAGCGCTTACAATGAGCAGTTCTTC. Translation: CASSEYVSAYNEQFF. V gene TRBV25-1 combines with J gene TRBJ2-1, with D unclear. The CDR3 loop spans 15 amino acids. Looked up from germline, CDR1 is MGHDK and CDR2 is SYGVNS. V shed 0 bases and J shed 4 bases, with 10 bases lying between them.

This clone came up once. This chain connects TRBV18 to TRBJ1-1; D is ambiguous. The germline gives CDR1 KGHSH, CDR2 LQKENI. V lost 2 bases and J lost 1, with 8 bases in between. The CDR3 length is 14 residues. This CDR3 reads CASSPAAPNTEAFF. The CDR3, as DNA: TGTGCCAGCTCACCAGCGGCGCCGAACACTGAAGCTTTCTTT.

A single count supports this clone. Within the sample, other DNA sequences also encode this same CDR3. This rearrangement joins TRBV5-1 to TRBJ2-1, with 7 bases that match TRBD2. This CDR3 has 14 residues. Germline V gives CDR1 SGHRS, CDR2 YFSETQ. V was clipped by 2 bases and J by 3 bases; unmatched bases: 2. CDR3 in amino acids: CASSFGGNYNEQFF. In DNA form, the CDR3 reads TGCGCCAGCAGCTTCGGGGGGAACTACAATGAGCAGTTCTTC.